This T cell receptor beta chain came from a study of control samples from healthy donors and cancer patients. The table came from immunoSEQ multiplex PCR; TCRdb's copy has only in-frame clones and leaves some out. The sample consists of 75,000 to 80,000 clones, around 90% of them appearing once. V was pared by 6 bases and J by 3 bases, with 11 bases between. The CDR3 is made up of 13 amino acids. Germline V gene data show CDR1 as LGHDT and CDR2 as YNNKEL (reference sequence). This TCR was sampled from a woman between 45 and 60 years old with colorectal cancer. The specimen sequenced was PBMCs. This chain links TRBV3-1 (or the pseudogene TRBV3-2) with TRBJ1-1; D is unclear. The CDR3 DNA sequence: TGTGCCAGCAGATCCAGTGGGGACACTGAAGCTTTCTTT. It codes for CASRSSGDTEAFF.